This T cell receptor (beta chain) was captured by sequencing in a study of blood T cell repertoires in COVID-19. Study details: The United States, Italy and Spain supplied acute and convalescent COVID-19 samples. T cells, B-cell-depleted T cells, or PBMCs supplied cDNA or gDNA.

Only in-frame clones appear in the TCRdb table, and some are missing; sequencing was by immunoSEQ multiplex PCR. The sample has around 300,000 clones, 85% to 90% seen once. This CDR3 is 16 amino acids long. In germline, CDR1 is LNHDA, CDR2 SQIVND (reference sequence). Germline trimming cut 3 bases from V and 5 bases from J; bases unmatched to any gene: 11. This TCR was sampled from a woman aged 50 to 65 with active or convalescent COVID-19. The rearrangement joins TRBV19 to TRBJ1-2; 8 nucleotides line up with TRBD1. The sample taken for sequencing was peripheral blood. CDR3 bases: TGTGCCAGTAGTATGAGCCAGCAGGGGGCCTGGTATGGCTACACCTTC. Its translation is CASSMSQQGAWYGYTF. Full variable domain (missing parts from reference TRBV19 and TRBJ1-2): DGGITQSPKYLFRKEGQNVTLSCEQNLNHDAMYWYRQDPGQGLRLIYYSQIVNDFQKGDIAEGYSVSREKKESFPLTVTSAQKNPTAFYLCASSMSQQGAWYGYTFGSGTRLTVV.